These 10 T cell receptor beta chains were sequenced from one sample in a study of CD8+ T cells in alopecia areata. Extraction and reverse transcription of RNA yielded cDNA as the sequencing template. The data were produced by immunoSEQ multiplex PCR, yet TCRdb's version contains in-frame clones alone and is incomplete. The sample has about 140,000 clones, roughly 58% seen once. Input material: CD8+ T cells sorted from blood. The receptors stem from a human donor in good health.

V gene TRBV15 combines with J gene TRBJ1-5, with D uncertain. Germline V gene lookup returns CDR1 LNHNV and CDR2 YYDKDF (reference sequence). This CDR3 comprises 15 residues. Between the trimmed V and J ends, which lost 3 bases and 0 bases, there was a span of 9 bases. CDR3 DNA: TGTGCCACCAGCAGGGGAATGTATAGCAATCAGCCCCAGCATTTT. This gives the protein CATSRGMYSNQPQHF.

The V and J genes are TRBV6-5 and TRBJ1-5, with D uncertain. The V end lost 0 bases, the J end lost 2 bases, and 11 bases lay between the germline ends. This CDR3 region has 16 residues. The germline CDR1 and CDR2 sequences are MNHEY and SVGAGI. CDR3: CASSYSSGLGNQPQHF. CDR3 DNA: TGTGCCAGCAGTTACTCGTCGGGTCTGGGCAATCAGCCCCAGCATTTT.

J is TRBJ2-1 and V is TRBV14; D is possibly TRBD1 (6 bases). Trimming removed 0 bases at V and 6 bases at J, with 9 bases between. This CDR3 comprises 14 residues. Germline V lookup: CDR1 SGHDN, CDR2 FVKESK. The CDR3, as DNA: TGTGCCAGCAGCCAAGACGTCAGGGGCAATGAGCAGTTCTTC. This translates into CASSQDVRGNEQFF.

The chain couples TRBV13 to TRBJ2-7, with a tentative D call TRBD1 (5 bases). This CDR3 spans 13 amino acids. Germline-derived CDR1 and CDR2 are PRHDT and FYEKMQ (reference sequence). The V end lost 3 bases, the J end lost 6 bases, and 12 bases lay between the germline ends. CDR3 in DNA: TGTGCCAGCAGCTTCTCAGGGTTCTCCGAGCAGTACTTC. It is translated as CASSFSGFSEQYF.

The chain carries TRBV9 and TRBJ1-1; possible D gene TRBD1, 5 bases. CDR3 size: 13 residues. Germline values: CDR1 SGDLS, CDR2 YYNGEE. Trimming stripped 7 bases from V and 4 bases from J, with 14 bases between. CDR3 DNA: TGTGCCAGCGCTATAGGGGTAGGCACTGAAGCTTTCTTT. This translates into CASAIGVGTEAFF.

The rearrangement uses TRBV29-1 and TRBJ1-4; 9 bases are shared with TRBD1. With 6 bases clipped from V and 10 bases from J, the junction kept 6 bases outside the gene matches. Germline V lookup: CDR1 SQVTM, CDR2 ANQGSEA. CDR3 size: 12 residues. As DNA, the CDR3 is TGCAGCGTGCCAGGGACAGGGTCAAAACTGTTTTTT. This sequence encodes CSVPGTGSKLFF.

The chain carries TRBV29-1 and TRBJ1-1; a weak D match, TRBD1 (5 bases). CDR3 length: 18 amino acids. CDR1 and CDR2 from the germline V gene are SQVTM and ANQGSEA. V lost 0 bases to trimming and J lost 3 bases, with 23 bases between them. In nucleotides, the CDR3 is TGCAGCGTTGAAGATCTGAGGGATTACTCGAAGGGGTACACTGAAGCTTTCTTT. Its translation is CSVEDLRDYSKGYTEAFF.

This sequence joins TRBV27 and TRBJ2-3, with D possibly matching TRBD1 (5 bases). CDR3 size: 14 residues. Trimming cost V 8 bases and J 6 bases, with 18 bases left between them. Per the germline V gene, CDR1 is MNHEY and CDR2 is SMNVEV (reference sequence). The CDR3 DNA reads as TGTGCCAGCTCACTGAGGCAGGGTGGCGATACGCAGTATTTT. This codes for CASSLRQGGDTQYF.

The gene calls are TRBV25-1 and TRBJ1-2, with TRBD1 matching 8 bases. From germline, CDR1 is MGHDK and CDR2 SYGVNS. The CDR3 extends over 15 amino acids. With 6 bases clipped from V and 8 bases from J, the junction kept 14 bases outside the gene matches. The CDR3 here is CASSDTGGLSWGYTF. The CDR3 DNA sequence: TGTGCCAGCAGCGATACAGGGGGTCTCAGCTGGGGCTACACCTTC.

The chain uses TRBV9 and TRBJ2-7, with 15 positions matching TRBD2. Trimming took 3 bases from V and 5 from J; bases not matched to a gene: 3. Germline CDR1 reads SGDLS; CDR2 reads YYNGEE. The CDR3 covers 15 residues. The DNA for the CDR3 is TGTGCCAGCAGCGCGGGACTAGCGGGAGGCCACGAGCAGTACTTC. Residues: CASSAGLAGGHEQYF.